The following is a T cell receptor (beta chain) sequence with its context. Profiled with immunoSEQ multiplex PCR; TCRdb holds only in-frame clones, not every one. Among 30,000 to 40,000 clones listed, more than 75% were seen once. The data are from a study of T cell changes during pregnancy in multiple sclerosis. CDR3 length: 16 residues. The V gene end was trimmed by 8 bases and the J gene end by 3 bases; junction bases not matched to a gene: 11. Per the germline V gene, CDR1 is SNHLY and CDR2 is FYNNEI. The specimen comprised peripheral blood, sampled in the third trimester of pregnancy. This chain joins TRBV2 and TRBJ2-7, with 12 nucleotides matching TRBD1. The sequence was collected from a female donor in good health, enrolled as a control in a pregnancy study. The CDR3 DNA follows: TGTGCCAGCGGGGACAGGGGGCTTAACCCCTACTACGAGCAGTACTTC. Residues: CASGDRGLNPYYEQYF.